This is a list of T cell receptor beta chains from one sample in a study of cytomegalovirus exposure and HLA in healthy donors. TCRdb's copy holds only in-frame clones and misses some; the assay was immunoSEQ multiplex PCR. The data show roughly 120,000 clones, with 55% to 75% seen just once and 1.6% held by the top ten. The sequencing sample was made of PBMCs. The receptor set was obtained from a man aged 25 to 40 in good health and CMV-seropositive. Each CDR3 is given with its conserved first and last residue. Each record gives: clone size, V gene, J gene, D gene, CDR3 DNA, CDR3 protein. The D gene is left open where the match is weak. Expanded clones get a size class; other rows say once, few or many, or leave the size out.

-	TRBV11-2	TRBJ2-7	TRBD2	TGTGCCAGCAGCTTACTAGCGGGGACCTACGAGCAGTACTTC	CASSLLAGTYEQYF
-	TRBV9	TRBJ2-2	-	TGTGCCAGCAGCGTAGAGACACCCACCGGGGAGCTGTTTTTT	CASSVETPTGELFF
-	TRBV4-2	TRBJ2-1	TRBD1	TGTGCCAGCAGCCAAGAGGGACAGTACAATGAGCAGTTCTTC	CASSQEGQYNEQFF
-	TRBV10-2	TRBJ2-5	TRBD2	TGCGCCAGCAGACTAGCGGGAGAGGCGGAGACCCAGTACTTC	CASRLAGEAETQYF
-	TRBV4-3	TRBJ1-2	-	TGCGCCAGCAGCCAAGCGTCCTCTTATGGCTACACCTTC	CASSQASSYGYTF
once	TRBV4-1	TRBJ2-1	TRBD1	TGCGCCACAAAGGACTGGACAGGGGCGCTCGATGAGCAGTTCTTC	CATKDWTGALDEQFF
few	TRBV10-3	TRBJ2-3	TRBD2	TGTGCCATTTCCGGGACTAACACAGATACGCAGTATTTT	CAISGTNTDTQYF
-	TRBV13	TRBJ2-1	TRBD2	TGTGCCAGCAGCTCACAGGGACTAGCGGAATACACATCCTACAATGAGCAGTTCTTC	CASSSQGLAEYTSYNEQFF
-	TRBV5-1	TRBJ2-6	-	TGCGCCAGCAGCTTGAGGTTGCAGGGGTCCTCTGGGGCCAACGTCCTGACTTTC	CASSLRLQGSSGANVLTF
-	TRBV11-2	TRBJ2-7	-	TGTGCCAGCAGCTTAGGTATTTTCGAGCAGTACTTC	CASSLGIFEQYF
-	TRBV15	TRBJ1-2	TRBD1	TGTGCCACCAGCAGAGTCCGGGACAGGGCACGGGACTACACCTTC	CATSRVRDRARDYTF
few	TRBV4-2	TRBJ2-3	-	TGTGCCAGCAGCCAAGAAAGTGGACACTTAACAGATACGCAGTATTTT	CASSQESGHLTDTQYF
-	TRBV7-9	TRBJ2-3	-	TGTGCCAGCAGCTTAGAGGGCGGGACAGATACGCAGTATTTT	CASSLEGGTDTQYF
-	TRBV5-1	TRBJ1-2	-	TGCGCCAGCAGCCCAAAGGACAGTGAGGATGGCTACACCTTC	CASSPKDSEDGYTF
few	TRBV25-1	TRBJ1-4	TRBD1	TGTGCCAGCAGTAGTACAGGGGCAAGGGAAAAACTGTTTTTT	CASSSTGAREKLFF
-	TRBV15	TRBJ1-1	-	TGTGCCACCAGCAGATTACAGGGATCGACTGAAGCTTTCTTT	CATSRLQGSTEAFF
-	TRBV5-1	TRBJ1-5	TRBD1	TGCGCCAGCAGCTTGGGGTGGGGACAGGGGTCGAGTCAGCCCCAGCATTTT	CASSLGWGQGSSQPQHF
-	TRBV5-1	TRBJ2-5	TRBD1	TGCGCCAGCACCCCGACAGGGGCCCTACAAGAGACCCAGTACTTC	CASTPTGALQETQYF
few	TRBV5-1	TRBJ2-3	-	TGCGCCAGCAGGGTCCAACCCACTAGGTATACGCAGTATTTT	CASRVQPTRYTQYF
-	TRBV6-6	TRBJ2-1	TRBD2	TGTGCCAGCAAGGACCCCGGGAGGGCCGAATACAATGAGCAGTTCTTC	CASKDPGRAEYNEQFF
-	TRBV27	TRBJ1-2	-	TGTGCCAGCAGTTTCTCCTCCTTGGAGGGCTACACCTTC	CASSFSSLEGYTF
-	TRBV2	TRBJ2-2	-	TGTGCCAGCAGTTACCGGGACATCTCGAACACCGGGGAGCTGTTTTTT	CASSYRDISNTGELFF
-	TRBV6-1	TRBJ2-7	-	TGTGCCAGCATAGGAGGATACGAGCAGTACTTC	CASIGGYEQYF
-	TRBV9	TRBJ2-1	TRBD2	TGTGCCAGCAGCGTAGCGCGCCTAGCGGGAGCTGGCGAGCAGTTCTTC	CASSVARLAGAGEQFF
-	TRBV5-1	TRBJ2-5	-	TGCGCCAGCAGCTTGGTCGGCAGGGAAGAGACCCAGTACTTC	CASSLVGREETQYF
-	TRBV11-1	TRBJ2-1	TRBD2	TGTGCCAGCTTATCCCCCCCGGCTAGCGGGAGTGTGGAGCAGTTCTTC	CASLSPPASGSVEQFF
-	TRBV4-3	TRBJ1-4	-	TGCGCCAGCAGCCTCGGGAGAGCGGGAAAACTGTTTTTT	CASSLGRAGKLFF
-	TRBV6-5	TRBJ2-7	-	TGTGCCAGCAGCTCCAAGGGGTTCTACGAGCAGTACTTC	CASSSKGFYEQYF
-	TRBV29-1	TRBJ1-5	-	TGCAGCGGCGAAGGACACTTGGTATCTTATAGCAATCAGCCCCAGCATTTT	CSGEGHLVSYSNQPQHF
-	TRBV2	TRBJ1-5	-	TGTGCCAGCAGTGTAGACAGGTCCCAGCCCCAGCATTTT	CASSVDRSQPQHF
-	TRBV28	TRBJ2-7	-	TGTGCCAGCAGTTTACAGGCCCTGACCTACGAGCAGTACTTC	CASSLQALTYEQYF
few	TRBV10-2	TRBJ2-2	-	TGCGCCAGCAGCCCCGGGTGGGGACTTACCGGGGAGCTGTTTTTT	CASSPGWGLTGELFF
once	TRBV29-1	TRBJ2-1	TRBD1	TGCAGCGCCAGGACAGGGGGGTATTTAAATGAGCAGTTCTTC	CSARTGGYLNEQFF
-	TRBV25-1	TRBJ1-5	TRBD1	TGTGCCAGCAGTCCTTTGACAGGGATCGGGCAGCCCCAGCATTTT	CASSPLTGIGQPQHF
-	TRBV28	TRBJ1-4	-	TGTGCCAGCACCCCAGAGGATGGGACTAATGAAAAACTGTTTTTT	CASTPEDGTNEKLFF
-	TRBV2	TRBJ2-7	TRBD2	TGTGCCAGCCAACCCCAAGCGGGAGGTTACGAGCAGTACTTC	CASQPQAGGYEQYF
-	TRBV29-1	TRBJ2-5	-	TGCAGCGTTGAAGTATCTCGGGGGCAAGAGACCCAGTACTTC	CSVEVSRGQETQYF
few	TRBV6-1	TRBJ1-4	TRBD1	TGTGCCAGCAGCTCGGGACAGTTTAAAAATGAAAAACTGTTTTTT	CASSSGQFKNEKLFF
-	TRBV28	TRBJ1-1	-	TGTGCCAGCAGTCTATCCCAGGGGATCACTGAAGCTTTCTTT	CASSLSQGITEAFF